The T cell receptor beta chain under discussion was sequenced for a study of blood T cell repertoires in COVID-19. Study context: Donors in the United States, Italy and Spain gave samples during acute or convalescent COVID-19. PBMCs, B-cell-depleted T cells, or T cells were the source of the cDNA or gDNA that made up the material.

In the original processing: Reference gene primers were amplified, and this amplification served to estimate nucleated cell counts. Assay used: immunoSEQ multiplex PCR; TCRdb lists only in-frame clones, some missing. From that table come the V and J calls and clone size; the DNA was used to work out D and trimming. The data contain 200,000 to 250,000 clones, 82% of them singletons. Seattle patient enrollment occurred during active infection, with longitudinal follow-up thereafter. The clonotype originates from a woman aged 70-85 years with COVID-19, enrolled during active disease. Source material: peripheral blood.

The CDR3 region has the DNA TGTGCCAGCTCACCATCCTTAGACACGCGAAAAAATGAGCAGTTCTTC. Translated, it gives CASSPSLDTRKNEQFF. The chain recombines TRBV18 with TRBJ2-1; D is undetermined. The CDR3 has 16 amino acids. The ends were cut back, 2 bases at V and 7 bases at J, with 18 bases in the middle. Germline CDR1 is KGHSH and CDR2 is LQKENI.